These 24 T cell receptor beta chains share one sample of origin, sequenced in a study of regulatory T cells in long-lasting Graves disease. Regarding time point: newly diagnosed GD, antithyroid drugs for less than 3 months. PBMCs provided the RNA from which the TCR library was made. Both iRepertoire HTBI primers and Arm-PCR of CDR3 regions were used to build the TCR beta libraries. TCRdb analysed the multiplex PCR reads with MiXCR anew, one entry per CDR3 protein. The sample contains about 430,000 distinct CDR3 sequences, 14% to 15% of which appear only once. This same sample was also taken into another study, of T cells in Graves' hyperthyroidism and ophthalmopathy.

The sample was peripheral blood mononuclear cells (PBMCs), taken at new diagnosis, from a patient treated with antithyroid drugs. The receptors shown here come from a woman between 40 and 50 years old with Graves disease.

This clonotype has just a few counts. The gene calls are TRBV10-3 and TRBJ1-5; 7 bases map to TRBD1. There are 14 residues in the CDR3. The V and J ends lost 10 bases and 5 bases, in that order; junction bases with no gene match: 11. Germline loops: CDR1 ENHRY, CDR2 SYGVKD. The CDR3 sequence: CATHRGPVDQPQHF. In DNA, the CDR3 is TGTGCCACCCACAGGGGCCCCGTGGATCAGCCCCAGCATTTT.

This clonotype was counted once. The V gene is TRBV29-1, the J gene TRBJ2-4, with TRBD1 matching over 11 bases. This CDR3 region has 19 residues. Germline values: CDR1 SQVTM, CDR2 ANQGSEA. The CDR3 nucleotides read TGCAGTGAATTTGTCGGGACAGGGGGTGGTCGACTAGCCAAAAACATTCAGTACTTC. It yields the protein CSEFVGTGGGRLAKNIQYF.

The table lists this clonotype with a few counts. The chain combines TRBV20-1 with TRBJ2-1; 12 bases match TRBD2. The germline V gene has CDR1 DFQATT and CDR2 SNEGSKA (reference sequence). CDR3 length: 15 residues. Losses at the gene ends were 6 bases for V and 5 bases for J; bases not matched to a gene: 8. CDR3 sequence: CSAPYLAGGDNEQFF. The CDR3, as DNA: TGCAGTGCCCCTTACCTAGCGGGGGGGGACAATGAGCAGTTCTTC.

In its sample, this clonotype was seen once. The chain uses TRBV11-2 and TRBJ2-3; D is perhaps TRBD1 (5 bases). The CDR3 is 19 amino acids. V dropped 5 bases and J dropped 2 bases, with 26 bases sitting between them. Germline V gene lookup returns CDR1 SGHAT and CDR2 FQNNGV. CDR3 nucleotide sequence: TGTGCCAGCAGCCAATATGGGCGGAACGATGCAGGGATCACAGATACGCAGTATTTT. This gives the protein CASSQYGRNDAGITDTQYF.

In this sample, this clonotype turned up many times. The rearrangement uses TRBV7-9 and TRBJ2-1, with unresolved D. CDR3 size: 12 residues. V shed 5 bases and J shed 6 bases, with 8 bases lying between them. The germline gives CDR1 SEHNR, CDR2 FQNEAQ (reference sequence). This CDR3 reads CASSRPFNEQFF. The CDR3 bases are TGTGCCAGCAGCCGACCGTTCAATGAGCAGTTCTTC.

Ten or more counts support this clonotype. CDR3 region: CASRPLATGELFF. CDR3 bases: TGTGCCAGCAGGCCGCTAGCAACCGGGGAGCTGTTTTTT. V is TRBV12-3 or TRBV12-4 and J is TRBJ2-2, with D perhaps matching TRBD2 (5 bases). The V and J ends lost 6 bases and 5 bases respectively, with 10 bases between them. CDR3 length equals 13 residues.

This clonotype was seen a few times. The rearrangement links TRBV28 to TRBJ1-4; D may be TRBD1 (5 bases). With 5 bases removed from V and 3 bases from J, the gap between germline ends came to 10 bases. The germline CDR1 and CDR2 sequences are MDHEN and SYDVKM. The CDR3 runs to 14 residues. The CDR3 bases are TGTGCCAGCAGTATCCCGGGACCTAATGAAAAACTGTTTTTT. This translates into CASSIPGPNEKLFF.

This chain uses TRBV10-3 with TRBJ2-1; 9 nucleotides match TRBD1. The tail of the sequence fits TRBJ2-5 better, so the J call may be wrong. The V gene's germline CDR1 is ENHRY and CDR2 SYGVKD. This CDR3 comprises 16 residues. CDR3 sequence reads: CAISESGTGNKETQYF. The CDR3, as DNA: TGTGCCATCAGTGAGTCTGGGACAGGGAATAAAGAGACCCAGTACTTC.

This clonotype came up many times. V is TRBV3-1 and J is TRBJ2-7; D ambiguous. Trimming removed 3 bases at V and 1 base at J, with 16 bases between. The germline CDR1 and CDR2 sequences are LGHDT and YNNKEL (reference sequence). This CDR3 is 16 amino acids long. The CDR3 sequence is CASSQIPLDGSYEQYF. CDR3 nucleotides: TGTGCCAGCAGCCAGATCCCGTTGGACGGGTCCTACGAGCAGTACTTC.

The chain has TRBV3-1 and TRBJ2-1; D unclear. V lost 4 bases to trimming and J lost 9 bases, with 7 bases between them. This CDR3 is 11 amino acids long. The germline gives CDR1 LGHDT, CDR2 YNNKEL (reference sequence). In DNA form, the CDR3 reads TGTGCCAGCAGCCTTCATGGTGAGCAGTTCTTC. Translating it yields CASSLHGEQFF.

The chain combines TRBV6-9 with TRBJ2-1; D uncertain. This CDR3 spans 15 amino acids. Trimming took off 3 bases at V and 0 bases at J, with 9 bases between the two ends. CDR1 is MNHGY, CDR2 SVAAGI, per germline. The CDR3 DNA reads TGTGCCAGCAGTTACGACCTTTACTCCTACAATGAGCAGTTCTTC. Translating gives CASSYDLYSYNEQFF.

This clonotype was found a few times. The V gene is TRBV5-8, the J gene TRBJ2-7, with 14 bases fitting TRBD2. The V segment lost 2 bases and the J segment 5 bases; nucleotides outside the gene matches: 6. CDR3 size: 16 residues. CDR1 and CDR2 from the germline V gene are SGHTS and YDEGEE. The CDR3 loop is CASSFETSGRVNEQYF. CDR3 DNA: TGTGCCAGCAGCTTTGAGACTAGCGGGAGGGTCAACGAGCAGTACTTC. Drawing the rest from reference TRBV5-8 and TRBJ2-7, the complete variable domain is EAGVTQSPTHLIKTRGQQATLRCSPISGHTSVYWYQQALGLGLQFLLWYDEGEERNRGNFPPRFSGRQFPNYSSELNVNALELEDSALYLCASSFETSGRVNEQYFGPGTRLTVT.

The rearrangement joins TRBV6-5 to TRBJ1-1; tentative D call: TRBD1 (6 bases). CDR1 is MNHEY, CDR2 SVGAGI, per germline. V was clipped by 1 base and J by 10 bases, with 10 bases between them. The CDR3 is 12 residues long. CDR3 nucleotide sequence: TGTGCCAGCAGTTACTTGGGGGCGGCAGCTTTCTTT. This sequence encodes CASSYLGAAAFF.

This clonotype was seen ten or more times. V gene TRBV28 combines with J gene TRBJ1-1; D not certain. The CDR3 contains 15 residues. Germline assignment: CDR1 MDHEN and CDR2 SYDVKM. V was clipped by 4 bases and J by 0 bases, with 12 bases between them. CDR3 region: CASSWTRPMNTEAFF. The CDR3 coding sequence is TGTGCCAGCAGTTGGACGAGGCCGATGAACACTGAAGCTTTCTTT.

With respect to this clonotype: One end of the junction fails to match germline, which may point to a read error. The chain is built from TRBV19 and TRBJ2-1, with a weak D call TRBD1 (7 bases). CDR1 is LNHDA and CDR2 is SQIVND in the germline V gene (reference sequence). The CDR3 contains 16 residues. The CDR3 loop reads CDSSIGGTVLYNEQFF. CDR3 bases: TGTGACAGTAGTATAGGAGGGACAGTACTCTACAATGAGCAGTTCTTC.

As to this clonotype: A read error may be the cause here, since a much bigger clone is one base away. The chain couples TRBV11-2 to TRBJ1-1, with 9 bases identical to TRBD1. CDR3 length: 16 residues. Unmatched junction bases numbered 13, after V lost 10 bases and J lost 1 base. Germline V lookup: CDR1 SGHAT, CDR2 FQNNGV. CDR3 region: CANRTGTGKGNTEAFF. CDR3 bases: TGTGCCAACAGAACCGGGACAGGGAAAGGGAACACTGAAGCTTTCTTT.

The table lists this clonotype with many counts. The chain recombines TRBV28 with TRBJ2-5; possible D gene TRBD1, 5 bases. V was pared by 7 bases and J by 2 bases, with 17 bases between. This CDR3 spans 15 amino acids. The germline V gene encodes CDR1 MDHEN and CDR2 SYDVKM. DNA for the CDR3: TGTGCCAGCACTAAAAGTACAGGAGTTCAAGAGACCCAGTACTTC. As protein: CASTKSTGVQETQYF.

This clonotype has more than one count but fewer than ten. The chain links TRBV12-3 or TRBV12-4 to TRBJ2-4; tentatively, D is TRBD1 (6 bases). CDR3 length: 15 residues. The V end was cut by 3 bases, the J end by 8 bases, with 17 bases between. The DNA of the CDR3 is TGTGCCAGCAGTTTCCCCTCAGGGGATGGGGACATTCAGTACTTC. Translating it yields CASSFPSGDGDIQYF.

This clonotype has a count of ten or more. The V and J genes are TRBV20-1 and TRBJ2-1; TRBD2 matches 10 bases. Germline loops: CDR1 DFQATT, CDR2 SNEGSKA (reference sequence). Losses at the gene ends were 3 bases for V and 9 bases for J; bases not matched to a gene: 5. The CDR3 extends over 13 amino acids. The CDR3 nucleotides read TGCAGTGCTAGGAAGGTAGCGGGGGGTGAGCAGTTCTTC. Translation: CSARKVAGGEQFF.

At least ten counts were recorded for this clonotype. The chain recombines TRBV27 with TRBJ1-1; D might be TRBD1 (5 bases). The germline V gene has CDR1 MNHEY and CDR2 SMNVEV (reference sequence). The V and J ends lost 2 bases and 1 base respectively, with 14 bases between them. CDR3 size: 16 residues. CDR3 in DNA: TGTGCCAGCAGTTTACTCACTCAGGGTCCGAACACTGAAGCTTTCTTT. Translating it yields CASSLLTQGPNTEAFF.

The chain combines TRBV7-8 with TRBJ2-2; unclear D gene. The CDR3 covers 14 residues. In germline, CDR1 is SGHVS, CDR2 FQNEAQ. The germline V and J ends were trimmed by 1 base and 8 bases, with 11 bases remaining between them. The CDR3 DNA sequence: TGTGCCAGCAGCTTAGAAGGTTGGCTTGGGGAGCTGTTTTTT. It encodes CASSLEGWLGELFF.

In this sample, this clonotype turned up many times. CDR3 nucleotide sequence: TGCGCCAGCAGCCCCTCTAGCGGGGGGGAGACCCAGTACTTC. Protein sequence: CASSPSSGGETQYF. The V gene is TRBV5-1, the J gene TRBJ2-5; 11 bases are shared with TRBD2. CDR1 and CDR2 from the germline V gene are SGHRS and YFSETQ. CDR3 length: 14 residues. With V trimmed by 4 bases and J by 5 bases, 4 bases remained unmatched.

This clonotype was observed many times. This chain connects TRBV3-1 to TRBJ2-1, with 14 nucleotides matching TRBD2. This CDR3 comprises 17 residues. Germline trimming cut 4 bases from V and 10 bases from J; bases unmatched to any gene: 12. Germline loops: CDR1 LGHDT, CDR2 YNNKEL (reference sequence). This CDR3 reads CASSRSAGTSGSNEQFF. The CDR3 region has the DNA TGTGCCAGCAGCCGGTCTGCTGGGACTAGCGGGAGTAACGAGCAGTTCTTC.

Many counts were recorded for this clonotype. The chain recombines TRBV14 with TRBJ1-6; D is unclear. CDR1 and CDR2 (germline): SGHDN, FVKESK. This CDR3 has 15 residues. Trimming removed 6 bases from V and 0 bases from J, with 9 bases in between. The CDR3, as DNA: TGTGCCAGCAGTAAAGTGGGCTCCTATAATTCACCCCTCCACTTT. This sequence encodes CASSKVGSYNSPLHF.